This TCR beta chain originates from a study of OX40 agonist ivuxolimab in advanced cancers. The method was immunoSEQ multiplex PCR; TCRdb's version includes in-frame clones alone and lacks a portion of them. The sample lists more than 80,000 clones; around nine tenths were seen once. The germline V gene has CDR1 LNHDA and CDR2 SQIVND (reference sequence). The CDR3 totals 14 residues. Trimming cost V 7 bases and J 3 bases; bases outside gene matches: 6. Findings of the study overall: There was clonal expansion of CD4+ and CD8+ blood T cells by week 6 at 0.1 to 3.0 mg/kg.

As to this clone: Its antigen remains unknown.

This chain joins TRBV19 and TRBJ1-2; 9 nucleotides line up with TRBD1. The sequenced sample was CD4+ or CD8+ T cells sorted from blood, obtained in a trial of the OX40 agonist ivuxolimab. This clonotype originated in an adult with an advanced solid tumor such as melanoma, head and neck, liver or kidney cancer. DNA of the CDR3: TGTGCCAGTACCTTGGACAGGGGAGACTATGGCTACACCTTC. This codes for CASTLDRGDYGYTF.